This TCR beta chain came from a study of blood T cell repertoires in COVID-19. Whole-study context: COVID-19 samples collected from the United States, Italy and Spain covered acute and convalescent phases.

In the source study's methods: Amplification from reference gene primers served as the basis for estimated nucleated cell counts. The method was immunoSEQ multiplex PCR; TCRdb's version includes in-frame clones alone and lacks a portion of them. That table supplies the V and J calls and clone size; D and trimming were determined from the DNA. The sample lists over 200,000 clones, over 70% occurring once. The receptor's source is a man aged 35 to 55 with active or convalescent COVID-19. Sequenced: peripheral blood.

The CDR3 DNA reads TGTGCCAGCAGGGGCAGTAGCTCCTACGAGCAGTACTTC. Protein: CASRGSSSYEQYF. V and J are TRBV6-5 and TRBJ2-7; D unclear. V was clipped by 6 bases and J by 0 bases, with 9 bases between them. The CDR3 covers 13 residues. CDR1 is MNHEY, CDR2 SVGAGI, per germline.